Listed here is a single T cell receptor (beta chain). These data come from a study of cytomegalovirus exposure and HLA in healthy donors. The PCR used 60 Vbeta and 13 Jbeta primers. Profiling relied on immunoSEQ multiplex PCR, and the TCRdb table lists in-frame clones only, not all of them. The sample holds about 120,000 clones; over 60% are singletons and the top ten take about an eighth. CDR1 LNHDA and CDR2 SQIVND come from the germline V gene (reference sequence). Unmatched junction bases numbered 13, after V lost 8 bases and J lost 2 bases. This CDR3 spans 16 amino acids. This sequence joins TRBV19 and TRBJ1-2; 8 nucleotides line up with TRBD1. The origin of this receptor is a young man in good health and CMV-seropositive. The sample consisted of PBMCs. CDR3 loop: CASFDRGLPLNYGYTF. CDR3 sequence (DNA): TGTGCCAGTTTCGACAGGGGCCTTCCCCTCAACTATGGCTACACCTTC.